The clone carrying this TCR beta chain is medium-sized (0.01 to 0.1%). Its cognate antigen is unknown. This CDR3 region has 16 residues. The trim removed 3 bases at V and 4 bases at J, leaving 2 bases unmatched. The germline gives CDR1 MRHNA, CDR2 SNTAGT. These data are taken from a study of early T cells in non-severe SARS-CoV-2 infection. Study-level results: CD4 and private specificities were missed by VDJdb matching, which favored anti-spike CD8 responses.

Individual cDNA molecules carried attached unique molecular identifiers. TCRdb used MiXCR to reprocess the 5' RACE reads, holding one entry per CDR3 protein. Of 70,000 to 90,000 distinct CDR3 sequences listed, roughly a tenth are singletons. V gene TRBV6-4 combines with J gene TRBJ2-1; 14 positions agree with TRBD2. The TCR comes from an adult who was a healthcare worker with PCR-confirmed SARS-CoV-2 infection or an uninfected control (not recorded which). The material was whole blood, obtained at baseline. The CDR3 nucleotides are TGTGCCAGCAGTGAGACTAGCGGGAGGGGGTACAATGAGCAGTTCTTC. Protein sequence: CASSETSGRGYNEQFF.